This T cell receptor (beta chain) was recovered during a study of T cell changes during pregnancy in multiple sclerosis. Germline V lookup: CDR1 SNHLY, CDR2 FYNNEI. The CDR3 has 16 amino acids. Losses at the gene ends were 2 bases for V and 4 bases for J; bases not matched to a gene: 6. Assay: immunoSEQ multiplex PCR; the TCRdb copy retains only in-frame clones and omits some. Of around 63,000 clones in the sample, about nine tenths were seen once. The TCR comes from a female donor in good health, enrolled as a control in a pregnancy study. The material sequenced was peripheral blood, taken in the third trimester of pregnancy. The V gene is TRBV2, the J gene TRBJ2-5; 11 bases match TRBD2. CDR3 in amino acids: CASSEQLAGVGETQYF. The CDR3 nucleotides read TGTGCCAGCAGTGAACAACTAGCGGGAGTTGGAGAGACCCAGTACTTC.